These T cell receptor beta chains were read from a single sample in a study of early T cells in non-severe SARS-CoV-2 infection. Via MiXCR, TCRdb re-called the 5' RACE reads, giving one row per CDR3 protein. Of 60,000 to 75,000 distinct CDR3 sequences in the sample, about 10% were seen once. Material: whole blood. The receptors stem from an adult who was a healthcare worker with PCR-confirmed SARS-CoV-2 infection or an uninfected control (not recorded which). The conserved cysteine and the conserved F or W are not part of the CDR3 here.

len	v_gene	CDR3aa
14	TRBV11-2	ASSFGLAGKWDTQY
14	TRBV7-9	ASSRPHRDAPTGYT
10	TRBV13	ASSLVHETQY
14	TRBV7-9	ASSSGLAGVADTQY
13	TRBV3-1	ASSPPTGTIYEQY
10	TRBV5-1	ASSFVGDEQF
9	TRBV29-1	SGGAVETQY
14	TRBV11-2	ASSLKSPHSGNTIY
10	TRBV2	ASRTQADTQY
13	TRBV5-4	ASSSKDRSTYEQY
11	TRBV5-1	ASSLLGAVTQY
15	TRBV10-3	AISAGTSGGPPGTQY
10	TRBV12-5	ASALGPQPQH
14	TRBV28	ASSFLGAYPTDTQY
12	TRBV12-3/TRBV12-4	ASSLRGAATEAF
12	TRBV14	ASSRVRSTIEQF
13	TRBV13	ASSFIGGGNTEAF
13	TRBV5-4	ASTPVSGRKDEQY
12	TRBV15	ATSLRTGTDEQY
13	TRBV20-1	SARVMGDSSYEQY
15	TRBV6-1	ASSVYWPSAATGELF
12	TRBV6-5	ASSTGPPPREQY
14	TRBV18	ASSPRTFSLGNIQY
14	TRBV7-2	ASSRTSGTPPYEQY
14	TRBV7-6	ASSLGPAGVPNTQY
12	TRBV15	ATSRDLGTDTQY
13	TRBV5-1	ASSPGGGFGGELF
15	TRBV7-2	ASSVNTGGTGTGELF
16	TRBV7-2	ASSTTTGTVSGANVLT
9	TRBV11-2	ASSSQLEQY
14	TRBV10-2	ASSIQREARSYEQY
15	TRBV14	ASSLIGTGANTGELF
10	TRBV6-5	AAGTSGNEQF
13	TRBV12-3/TRBV12-4	ASSIVPRLLNTQY
9	TRBV30	AWSHQETQY
7	TRBV15	ATENIQY
13	TRBV20-1	SARDIVGRGYEQY
13	TRBV5-4	ASTPTSGSTDTQY
13	TRBV5-4	ASSLERGQGDTQY
12	TRBV24-1	ATSPGGIGDTQY
13	TRBV28	ASRHRGWSADTQY
13	TRBV18	ASSPVFGNLYGYT
11	TRBV7-7	ASSSAGAHEQF
11	TRBV7-2	ASSLQQRGEQF
13	TRBV29-1	SVEDKGYSNYGYT
13	TRBV6-6	ASSWPGAQGNTIY
13	TRBV4-1	ASSQETGRANIQY